Described below is a single T cell receptor beta chain sequence and its context. Its antigen is not known. These data are taken from a study of T-cell memory formation after mild COVID-19. TCRdb passed the 5' RACE reads through MiXCR, listing each CDR3 protein once. The sample holds approximately 390,000 distinct CDR3 sequences, around a sixth seen once. General observations from the study: What remained unconfirmed was the SARS-CoV-2 specificity of second-wave clones peaking on day 37. Pre-infection memory carried some responding clones, suggesting that cross-reactive memory joined. Clones contracting across day 15 to 85 had a balanced CD4/CD8 profile; later expanding clones leaned CD4+.

Germline CDR1 reads MDHEN; CDR2 reads SYDVKM. CDR3 length equals 14 residues. The V gene end was trimmed by 10 bases and the J gene end by 4 bases; junction bases not matched to a gene: 8. The chain joins TRBV28 to TRBJ2-3; 10 nucleotides agree with TRBD2. This sequence originates from a man between 18 and 35 years old who had mild COVID-19 (a few samples of this study predate the infection). Cell type and time point are not known. Sequencing was carried out using PBMCs or a T cell subset sorted from them (not recorded which). The DNA for the CDR3 is TGTGCCACTCAACTAGCGGGGAGTTCAGATACGCAGTATTTT. As protein: CATQLAGSSDTQYF.